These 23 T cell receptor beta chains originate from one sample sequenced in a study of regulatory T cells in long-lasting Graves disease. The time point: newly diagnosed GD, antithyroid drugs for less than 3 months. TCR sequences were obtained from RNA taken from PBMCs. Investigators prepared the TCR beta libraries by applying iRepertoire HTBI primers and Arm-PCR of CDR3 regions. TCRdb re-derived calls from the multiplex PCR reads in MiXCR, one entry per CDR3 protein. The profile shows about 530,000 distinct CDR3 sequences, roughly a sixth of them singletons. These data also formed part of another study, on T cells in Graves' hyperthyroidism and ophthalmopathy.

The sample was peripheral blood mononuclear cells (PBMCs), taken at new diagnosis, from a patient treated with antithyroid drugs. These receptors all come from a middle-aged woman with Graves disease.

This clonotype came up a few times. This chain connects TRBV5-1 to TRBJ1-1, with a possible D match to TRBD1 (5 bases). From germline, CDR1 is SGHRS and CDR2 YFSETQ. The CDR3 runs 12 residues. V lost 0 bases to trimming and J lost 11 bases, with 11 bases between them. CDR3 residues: CASSLVDREAFF. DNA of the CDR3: TGCGCCAGCAGCTTGGTCGACAGAGAGGCTTTCTTT.

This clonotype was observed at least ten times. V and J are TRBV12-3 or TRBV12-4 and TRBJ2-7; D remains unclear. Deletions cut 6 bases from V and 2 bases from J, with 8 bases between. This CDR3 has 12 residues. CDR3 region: CASSLTAYEQYF. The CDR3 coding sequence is TGTGCCAGCAGCTTAACAGCCTACGAGCAGTACTTC.

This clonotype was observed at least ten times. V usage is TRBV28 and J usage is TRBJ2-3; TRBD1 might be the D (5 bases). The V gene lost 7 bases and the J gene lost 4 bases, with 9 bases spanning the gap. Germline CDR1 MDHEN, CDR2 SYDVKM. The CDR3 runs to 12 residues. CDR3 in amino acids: CASTPGPDTQYF. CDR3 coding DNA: TGTGCCAGCACTCCAGGGCCAGATACGCAGTATTTT.

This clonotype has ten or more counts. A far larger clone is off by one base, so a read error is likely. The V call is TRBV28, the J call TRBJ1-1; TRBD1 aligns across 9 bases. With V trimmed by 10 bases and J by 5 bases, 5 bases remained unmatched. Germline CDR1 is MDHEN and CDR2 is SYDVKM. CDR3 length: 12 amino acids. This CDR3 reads CATRQGGTEAFF. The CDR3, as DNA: TGTGCCACCAGACAGGGGGGGACTGAAGCTTTCTTT.

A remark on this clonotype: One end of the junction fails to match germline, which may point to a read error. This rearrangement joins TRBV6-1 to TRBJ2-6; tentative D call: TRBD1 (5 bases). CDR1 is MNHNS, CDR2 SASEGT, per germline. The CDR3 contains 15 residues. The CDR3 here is CASSTTDSGANVLAF. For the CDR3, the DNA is TGTGCCAGCAGCACCACAGACTCTGGGGCCAACGTCCTGGCTTTC.

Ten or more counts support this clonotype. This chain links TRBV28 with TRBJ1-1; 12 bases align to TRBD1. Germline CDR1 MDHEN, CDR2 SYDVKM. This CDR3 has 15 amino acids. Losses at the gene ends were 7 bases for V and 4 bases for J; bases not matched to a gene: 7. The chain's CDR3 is CASIIPGQGATEAFF. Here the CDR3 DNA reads TGTGCCAGCATCATTCCGGGACAGGGGGCCACTGAAGCTTTCTTT.

This CDR3 reads CSVVISEQFF. DNA for the CDR3: TGCAGCGTAGTCATCAGTGAGCAGTTCTTC. The chain has TRBV29-1 and TRBJ2-1; D ambiguous. CDR1 SQVTM and CDR2 ANQGSEA come from the germline V gene. V lost 6 bases and J 9 bases, leaving 9 bases between the germline ends. This CDR3 contains 10 residues.

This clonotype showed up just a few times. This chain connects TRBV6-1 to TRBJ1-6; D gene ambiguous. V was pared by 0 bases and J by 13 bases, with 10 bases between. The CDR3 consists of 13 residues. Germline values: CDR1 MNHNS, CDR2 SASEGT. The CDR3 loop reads CASSEAPPGPLHF. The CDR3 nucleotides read TGTGCCAGCAGTGAAGCGCCGCCCGGGCCCCTCCACTTT.

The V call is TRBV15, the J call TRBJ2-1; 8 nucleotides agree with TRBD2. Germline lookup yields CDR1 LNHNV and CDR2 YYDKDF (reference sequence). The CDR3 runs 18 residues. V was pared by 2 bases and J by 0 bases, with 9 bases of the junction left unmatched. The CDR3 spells CATSRRSVGTSSYNEQFF. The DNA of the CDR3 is TGTGCCACCAGCAGACGGAGCGTTGGGACTAGCTCCTACAATGAGCAGTTCTTC.

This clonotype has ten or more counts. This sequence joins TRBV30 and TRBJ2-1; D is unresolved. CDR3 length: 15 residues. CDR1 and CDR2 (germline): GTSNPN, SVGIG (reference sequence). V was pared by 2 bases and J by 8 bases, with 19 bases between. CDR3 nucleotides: TGTGCCTGGAGTTCTCACTTGGGGTTCCCGTATGAGCAGTTCTTC. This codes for CAWSSHLGFPYEQFF.

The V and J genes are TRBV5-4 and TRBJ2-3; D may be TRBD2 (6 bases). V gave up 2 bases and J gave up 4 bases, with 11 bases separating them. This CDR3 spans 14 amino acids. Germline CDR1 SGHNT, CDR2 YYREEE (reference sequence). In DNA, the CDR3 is TGTGCCAGCAGCTTCACAGGAGGGGCAGATACGCAGTATTTT. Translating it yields CASSFTGGADTQYF.

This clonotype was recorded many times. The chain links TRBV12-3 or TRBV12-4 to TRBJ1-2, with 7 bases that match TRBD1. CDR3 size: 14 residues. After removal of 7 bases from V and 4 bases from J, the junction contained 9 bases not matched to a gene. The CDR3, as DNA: TGTGCCAGCACCTTAAACAGGGGTACCTATGGCTACACCTTC. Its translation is CASTLNRGTYGYTF.

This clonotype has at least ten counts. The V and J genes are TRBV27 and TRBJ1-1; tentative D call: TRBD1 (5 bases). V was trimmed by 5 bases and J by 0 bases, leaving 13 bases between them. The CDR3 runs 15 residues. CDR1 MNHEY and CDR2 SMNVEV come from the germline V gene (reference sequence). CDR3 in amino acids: CASSAGGRLNTEAFF. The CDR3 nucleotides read TGTGCCAGCAGTGCGGGGGGGAGACTGAACACTGAAGCTTTCTTT.

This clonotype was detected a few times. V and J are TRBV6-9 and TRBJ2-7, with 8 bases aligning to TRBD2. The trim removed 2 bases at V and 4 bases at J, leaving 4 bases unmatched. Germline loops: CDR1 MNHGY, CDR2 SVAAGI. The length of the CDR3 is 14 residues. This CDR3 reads CASSYTGGGYEQYF. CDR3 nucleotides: TGTGCCAGCAGTTATACGGGGGGGGGATACGAGCAGTACTTC.

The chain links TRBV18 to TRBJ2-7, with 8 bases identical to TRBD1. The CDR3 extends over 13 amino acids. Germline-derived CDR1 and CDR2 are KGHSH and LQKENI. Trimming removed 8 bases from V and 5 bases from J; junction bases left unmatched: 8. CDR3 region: CASALGQGDEQYF. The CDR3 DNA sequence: TGTGCCAGCGCGCTAGGACAGGGAGACGAGCAGTACTTC.

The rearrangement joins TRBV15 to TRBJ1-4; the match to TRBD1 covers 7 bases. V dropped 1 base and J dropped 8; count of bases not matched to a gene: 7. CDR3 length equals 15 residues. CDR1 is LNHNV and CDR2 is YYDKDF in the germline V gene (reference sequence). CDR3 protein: CATSRVNRGREKLFF. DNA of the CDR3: TGTGCCACCAGCAGAGTGAACAGGGGTAGGGAAAAACTGTTTTTT.

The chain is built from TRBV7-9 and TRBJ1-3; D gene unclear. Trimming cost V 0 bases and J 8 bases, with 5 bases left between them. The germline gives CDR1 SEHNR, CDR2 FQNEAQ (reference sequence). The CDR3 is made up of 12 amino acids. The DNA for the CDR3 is TGTGCCAGCAGCTTAGCGAGGGACACCATATATTTT. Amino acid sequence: CASSLARDTIYF. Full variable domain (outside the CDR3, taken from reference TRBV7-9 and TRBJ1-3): DTGVSQNPRHKITKRGQNVTFRCDPISEHNRLYWYRQTLGQGPEFLTYFQNEAQLEKSRLLSDRFSAERPKGSFSTLEIQRTEQGDSAMYLCASSLARDTIYFGEGSWLTVV.

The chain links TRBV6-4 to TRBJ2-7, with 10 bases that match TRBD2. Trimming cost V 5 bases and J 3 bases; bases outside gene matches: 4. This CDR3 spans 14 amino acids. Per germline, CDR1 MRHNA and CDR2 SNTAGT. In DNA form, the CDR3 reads TGTGCCAGCAGTATACTAGCGGGGAACTACGAGCAGTACTTC. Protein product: CASSILAGNYEQYF.

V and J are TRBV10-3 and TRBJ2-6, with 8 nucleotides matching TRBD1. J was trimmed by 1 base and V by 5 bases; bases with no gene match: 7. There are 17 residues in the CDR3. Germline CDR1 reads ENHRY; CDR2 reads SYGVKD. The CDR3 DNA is TGTGCCATCAGTTTCGACAGGGGCCAGTCTGGGGCCAACGTCCTGACTTTC. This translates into CAISFDRGQSGANVLTF.

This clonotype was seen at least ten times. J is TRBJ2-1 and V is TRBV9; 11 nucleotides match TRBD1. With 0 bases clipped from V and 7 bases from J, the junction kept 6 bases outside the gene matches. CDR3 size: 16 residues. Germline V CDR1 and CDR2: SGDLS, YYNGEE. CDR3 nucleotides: TGTGCCAGCAGCGTAGGTCTGGGACAGGGGGGAAATGAGCAGTTCTTC. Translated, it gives CASSVGLGQGGNEQFF.

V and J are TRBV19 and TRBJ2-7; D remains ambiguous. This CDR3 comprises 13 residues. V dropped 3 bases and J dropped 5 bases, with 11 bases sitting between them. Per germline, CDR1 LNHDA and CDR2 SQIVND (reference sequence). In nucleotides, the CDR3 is TGTGCCAGTAGTATTCCCGGGTTCCACGAGCAGTACTTC. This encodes CASSIPGFHEQYF.

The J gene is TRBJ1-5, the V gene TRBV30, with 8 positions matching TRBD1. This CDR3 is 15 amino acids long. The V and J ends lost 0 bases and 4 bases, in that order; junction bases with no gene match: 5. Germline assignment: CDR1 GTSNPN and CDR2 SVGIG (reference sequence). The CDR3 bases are TGTGCCTGGAGTGTACGGGACAGGACGAATCAGCCCCAGCATTTT. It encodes CAWSVRDRTNQPQHF.

As DNA, the CDR3 is TGCAGTGCTAGTCGGGACGGGGGCTACGAGCAGTACTTC. Protein sequence: CSASRDGGYEQYF. The chain is built from TRBV20-1 and TRBJ2-7; D is perhaps TRBD2 (6 bases). The CDR3 length is 13 residues. The V end lost 3 bases, the J end lost 3 bases, and 12 bases lay between the germline ends. Looked up from germline, CDR1 is DFQATT and CDR2 is SNEGSKA (reference sequence).